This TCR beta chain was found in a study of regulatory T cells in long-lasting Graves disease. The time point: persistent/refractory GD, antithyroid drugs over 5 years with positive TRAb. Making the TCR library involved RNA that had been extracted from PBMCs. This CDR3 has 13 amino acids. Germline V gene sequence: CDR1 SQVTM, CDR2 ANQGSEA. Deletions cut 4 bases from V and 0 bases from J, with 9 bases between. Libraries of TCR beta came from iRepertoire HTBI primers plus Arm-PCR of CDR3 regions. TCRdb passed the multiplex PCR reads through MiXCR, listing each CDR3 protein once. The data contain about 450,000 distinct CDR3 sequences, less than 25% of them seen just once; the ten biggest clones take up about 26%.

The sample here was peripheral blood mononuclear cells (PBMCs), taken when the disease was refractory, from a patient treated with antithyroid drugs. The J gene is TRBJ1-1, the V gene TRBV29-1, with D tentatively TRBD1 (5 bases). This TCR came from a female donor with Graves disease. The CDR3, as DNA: TGCAGCGTTGGGGAGGGGTTGAACACTGAAGCTTTCTTT. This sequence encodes CSVGEGLNTEAFF.